The entry below gives a single T cell receptor beta chain sequence along with its context. What it binds is not known. Both 60 Vbeta primers and 13 Jbeta primers went into the PCR. This table comes from immunoSEQ multiplex PCR, and its TCRdb copy is limited to in-frame clones, with some not included. The sample yields around 70,000 clones, 80% to 90% seen once. This entry comes from a study of cytomegalovirus exposure and HLA in healthy donors. Study results and limitations: As was reported, the HLA-A and HLA-B alleles of most subjects were accurately predicted from TCR beta sequences. The number of N-insertions in an Asian-associated ancestry cluster was reportedly below the approximately 700-donor mean in a later analysis. Overall, approximately 150 TCR beta chains were annotated as cytomegalovirus-associated.

The CDR3 is 16 amino acids. V lost 1 base and J 0 bases, leaving 12 bases between the germline ends. Germline V CDR1 and CDR2: LNHDA, SQIVND (reference sequence). Source material: PBMCs. The genes are TRBV19 and TRBJ1-2; D is possibly TRBD1 (5 bases). The clonotype originates from a woman between 25 and 40 years old in good health and CMV-seronegative. The CDR3 loop reads CASSIGGGAPNYGYTF. CDR3 in DNA: TGTGCCAGTAGTATAGGGGGAGGGGCTCCTAACTATGGCTACACCTTC.